This T cell receptor (beta chain) came from a study of blood T cell repertoires in COVID-19. The wider study: The United States, Italy and Spain were the sources of the acute and convalescent COVID-19 samples. PBMCs, B-cell-depleted T cells, or T cells were the source of the cDNA or gDNA that made up the material.

Methods used by the authors: Reference gene primer amplification gave estimated nucleated cell counts. Produced via immunoSEQ multiplex PCR; TCRdb's table is partial and in-frame only. Clonal size and the V and J genes are those of that table, whereas D and trimming came from the DNA. The data hold 430,000 or so clones, with over 85% observed a single time. The Seattle site enrolled patients during active infection and followed them longitudinally. With 2 bases clipped from V and 8 bases from J, the junction kept 9 bases outside the gene matches. The length of the CDR3 is 15 residues. Germline CDR1 is SGHAT and CDR2 is FQNNGV.

The source material was peripheral blood. The rearrangement uses TRBV11-2 and TRBJ2-1; TRBD2 agrees at 7 bases. This sequence originates from a man between 18 and 35 years old with COVID-19, enrolled during active disease. The CDR3 sequence: CASSLIILAYHEQFF. The CDR3 DNA follows: TGTGCCAGCAGCTTAATAATACTAGCGTACCATGAGCAGTTCTTC. The entire variable domain, with the rest obtained from reference TRBV11-2 and TRBJ2-1, is as follows: EAGVAQSPRYKIIEKRQSVAFWCNPISGHATLYWYQQILGQGPKLLIQFQNNGVVDDSQLPKDRFSAERLKGVDSTLKIQPAKLEDSAVYLCASSLIILAYHEQFFGPGTRLTVL.